This T cell receptor beta chain was profiled in a study of CD8+ T cells in alopecia areata. Study information: Tofacitinib therapy lasting 6 to 18 months was followed by 6 months off drug.

It was cDNA, reverse transcribed from extracted RNA, that served as the sequencing template. Profiled with immunoSEQ multiplex PCR; TCRdb holds only in-frame clones, not every one. Among 200,000 or so clones listed, more than 45% were seen once. The length of the CDR3 is 15 residues. Trimming shortened V by 2 bases and J by 7 bases, and 14 bases separated the two germline ends. The treatment here: oral pan-JAK inhibitor, 5-10 mg twice daily. This receptor was obtained from a human donor with alopecia areata. The chain has TRBV23-1 and TRBJ2-2, with D possibly matching TRBD2 (6 bases). TRBV23-1 is noted as an ORF with a role that remains uncertain. The starting material was CD4+ T cells sorted from blood, obtained at week 24, from a patient treated with tofacitinib. CDR3 sequence (DNA): TGCGCCAGCAGTCAAGGGGACTTTAGAGGCGGGGAGCTGTTTTTT. Its protein product is CASSQGDFRGGELFF.